This T cell receptor (beta chain) is from a study of T-cell memory formation after mild COVID-19. TCRdb reprocessed the 5' RACE reads via MiXCR and lists one record per CDR3 protein. The sample lists 55,000 to 75,000 distinct CDR3 sequences, 28% occurring once. V shed 5 bases and J shed 1 base, with 13 bases lying between them. CDR3 length: 15 residues. Germline V CDR1 and CDR2: SGHVS, FNYEAQ. The J gene is TRBJ2-3, the V gene TRBV7-6; D not certain. Sequenced material: PBMCs or a T cell subset sorted from them (not recorded which). The TCR was taken from a man aged 18 to 29 who had mild COVID-19 (a few samples of this study predate the infection). Cell type and time point are not known. The CDR3 nucleotides read TGTGCCAGCAGCCTTCCCCCGGAGCGCACAGATACGCAGTATTTT. Amino acid sequence: CASSLPPERTDTQYF. Drawing the rest from reference TRBV7-6 and TRBJ2-3, the complete variable domain is GAGVSQSPRYKVTKRGQDVALRCDPISGHVSLYWYRQALGQGPEFLTYFNYEAQQDKSGLPNDRFSAERPEGSISTLTIQRTEQRDSAMYRCASSLPPERTDTQYFGPGTRLTVL.